This T cell receptor (beta chain) was retrieved from a study of T-cell reconstitution after alpha-beta-depleted transplantation in children (dated by TCRdb to 2015 to 2016). For the wider study: T-cell immune reconstitution after TCRalphabeta/CD19-depleted allogeneic hematopoietic cell transplantation in children was quantitatively tracked in the study by means of TCR repertoire profiling.

From its cysteine to its phenylalanine, the CDR3 spans 15 amino acids. The DNA shown is the 45-base CDR3, in frame from base 1. This clonotype showed up many times. Its specific antigen is unknown. An end of the junction differs from the germline gene, which may be a read error. Preparation of the library involved PCR. The listed sequencing device is Illumina HiSeq 2500. TCR library preparation used molecular barcoding, with unique molecular identifiers applied to normalize quantification of the TCRbeta repertoire. Using fastp trimming at Q25 and MiXCR clonotype assembly, TCRdb reanalyzed the public sequencing data and kept in-frame beta chains. Rows are combined by CDR3 protein, so each entry shows the most common genes and DNA. The sample table shows 250,000 to 350,000 distinct CDR3 sequences, and nearly 10% are seen once. The ten largest clones represent roughly a tenth of the sample.

This specimen consisted of PBMCs from the stem cell graft donor, obtained from the stem cell graft. The chain joins TRBV12-3 or TRBV12-4 to TRBJ2-5; 11 middle bases align to TRBD2. The sequence derives from a human donor who donated a stem cell graft to a child with SCID. The CDR3 region reads CASSSGTSGQETQYF. The nucleotides are TGCGCCAGCAGCTCAGGGACTAGCGGACAAGAGACCCAGTACTTC.